The clone carrying this T cell receptor beta chain was observed once. Enrolment of Seattle patients took place during active infection, and they were followed longitudinally. This sample was included in a study of blood T cell repertoires in COVID-19. Per the original methods: Nucleated cell counts were estimated from reference gene primer amplification. TCRdb's table, derived via immunoSEQ multiplex PCR, lists solely in-frame clones and lacks some. V and J calls plus clone size are reproduced from that table; the DNA served to infer D and trimming. In the table there are over 70,000 clones, roughly 91% of which are singletons. Trimming stripped 0 bases from V and 0 bases from J, with 12 bases between. This CDR3 comprises 15 residues. Germline V gene lookup returns CDR1 GTSNPN and CDR2 SVGIG (reference sequence).

Sequenced sample: peripheral blood. This receptor was obtained from a man aged 18 to 30 with COVID-19, enrolled during active disease. The chain is built from TRBV30 and TRBJ2-7, with D uncertain. The CDR3 sequence is CAWSVLPSSSYEQYF. In DNA, the CDR3 is TGTGCCTGGAGTGTACTCCCCTCGAGCTCCTACGAGCAGTACTTC.